The following is a T cell receptor beta chain sequence with its context. A read error is possible here, since a much larger clone lies one base away. Time point given: longitudinal time-point 3. Healthy controls comprised blood bank volunteers in Maryland, USA. The entry originates in a study of neurological immune-mediated disorders. TCRdb re-called the 5' RACE reads through MiXCR, storing one row per CDR3 protein. The sample carries tens of thousands of distinct CDR3 sequences, roughly 8.3% recorded once. V was clipped by 1 base and J by 5 bases, with 14 bases between them. The length of the CDR3 is 16 residues. The germline V gene encodes CDR1 LGHNA and CDR2 YNFKEQ.

The gene calls are TRBV4-2 and TRBJ2-2; D is possibly TRBD2 (6 bases). The receptor's source is a woman between 40 and 55 years old in good health. The sequencing sample was made of PBMCs. CDR3 in amino acids: CASSQVNARGTGELFF. The DNA of the CDR3 is TGTGCCAGCAGCCAAGTCAACGCTCGGGGGACCGGGGAGCTGTTTTTT.